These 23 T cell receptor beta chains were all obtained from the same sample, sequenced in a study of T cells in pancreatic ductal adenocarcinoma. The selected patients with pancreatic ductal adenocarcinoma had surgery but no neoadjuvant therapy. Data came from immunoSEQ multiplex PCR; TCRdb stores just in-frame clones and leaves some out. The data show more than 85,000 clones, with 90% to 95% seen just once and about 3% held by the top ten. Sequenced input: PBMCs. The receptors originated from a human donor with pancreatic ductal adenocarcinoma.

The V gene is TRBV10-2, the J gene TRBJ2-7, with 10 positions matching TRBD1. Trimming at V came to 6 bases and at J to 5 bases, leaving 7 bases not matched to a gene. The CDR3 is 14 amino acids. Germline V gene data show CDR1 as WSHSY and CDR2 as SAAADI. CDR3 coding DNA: TGCGCCAGCAGGAACGACAGGGGGCACGACGAGCAGTACTTC. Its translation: CASRNDRGHDEQYF.

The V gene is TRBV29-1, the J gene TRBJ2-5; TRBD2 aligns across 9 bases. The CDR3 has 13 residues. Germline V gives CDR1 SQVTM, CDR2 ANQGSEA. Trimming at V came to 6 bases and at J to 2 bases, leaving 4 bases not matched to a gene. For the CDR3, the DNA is TGCAGCGTGAGGACTAGCGCTCAAGAGACCCAGTACTTC. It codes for CSVRTSAQETQYF.

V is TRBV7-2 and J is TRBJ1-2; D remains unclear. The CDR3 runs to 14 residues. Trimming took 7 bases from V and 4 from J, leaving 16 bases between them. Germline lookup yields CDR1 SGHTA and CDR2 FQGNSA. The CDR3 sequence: CASTPPGSGYGYTF. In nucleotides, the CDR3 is TGTGCCAGCACTCCCCCCGGGAGCGGCTATGGCTACACCTTC.

CDR3: CAIRAGPGSNQPQHF. CDR3 DNA sequence: TGTGCCATCAGGGCAGGGCCCGGGAGCAATCAGCCCCAGCATTTT. V usage is TRBV10-3 and J usage is TRBJ1-5, with D perhaps matching TRBD1 (5 bases). V lost 6 bases and J 1 base, leaving 13 bases between the germline ends. This CDR3 has 15 residues. Germline CDR1 reads ENHRY; CDR2 reads SYGVKD.

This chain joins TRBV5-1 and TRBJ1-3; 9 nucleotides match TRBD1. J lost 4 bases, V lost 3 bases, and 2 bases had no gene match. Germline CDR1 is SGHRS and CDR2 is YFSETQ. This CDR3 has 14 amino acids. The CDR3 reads CASSSTGGGNTIYF. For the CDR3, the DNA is TGCGCCAGCAGCTCTACAGGGGGCGGAAACACCATATATTTT.

DNA of the CDR3: TGCGCCAGCAGCCCGGGCGGGCGGGGTTCACCCCTCCACTTT. This sequence encodes CASSPGGRGSPLHF. The chain uses TRBV5-1 and TRBJ1-6; D remains ambiguous. The CDR3 is 14 residues long. Trimming removed 4 bases from V and 9 bases from J, with 14 bases in between. Germline lookup yields CDR1 SGHRS and CDR2 YFSETQ.

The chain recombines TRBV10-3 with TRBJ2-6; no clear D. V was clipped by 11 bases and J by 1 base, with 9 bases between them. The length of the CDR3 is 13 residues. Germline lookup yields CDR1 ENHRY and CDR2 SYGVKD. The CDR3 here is CAVLQSGANVLTF. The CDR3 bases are TGTGCCGTTTTGCAGTCTGGGGCCAACGTCCTGACTTTC.

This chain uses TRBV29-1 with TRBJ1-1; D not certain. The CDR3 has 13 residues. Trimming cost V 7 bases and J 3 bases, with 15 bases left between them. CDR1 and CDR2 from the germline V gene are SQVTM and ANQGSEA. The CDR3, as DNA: TGCAGCGCGGAAGGAGGGCTCGACACTGAAGCTTTCTTT. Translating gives CSAEGGLDTEAFF.

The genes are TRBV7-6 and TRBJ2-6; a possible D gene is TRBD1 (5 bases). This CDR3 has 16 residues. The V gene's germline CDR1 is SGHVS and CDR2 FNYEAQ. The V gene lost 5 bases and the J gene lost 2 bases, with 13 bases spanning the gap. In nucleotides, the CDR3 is TGTGCCAGCAGCCCAAGGGGCCTTACTGGGGCCAACGTCCTGACTTTC. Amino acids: CASSPRGLTGANVLTF.

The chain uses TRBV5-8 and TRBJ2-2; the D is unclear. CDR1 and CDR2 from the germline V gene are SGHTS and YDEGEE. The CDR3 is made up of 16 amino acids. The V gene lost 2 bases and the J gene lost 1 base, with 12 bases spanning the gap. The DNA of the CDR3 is TGTGCCAGCAGCTTTTTGAGTCTTGAGAACACCGGGGAGCTGTTTTTT. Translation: CASSFLSLENTGELFF.

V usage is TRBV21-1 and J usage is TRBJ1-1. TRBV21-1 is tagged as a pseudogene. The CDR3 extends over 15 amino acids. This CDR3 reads CASSKMEGDGTEAFF. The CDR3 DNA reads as TGTGCCAGCAGCAAGATGGAGGGCGATGGCACTGAAGCTTTCTTT.

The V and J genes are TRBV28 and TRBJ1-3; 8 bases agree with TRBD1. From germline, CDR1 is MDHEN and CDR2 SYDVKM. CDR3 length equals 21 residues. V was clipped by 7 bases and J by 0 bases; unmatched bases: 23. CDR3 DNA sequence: TGTGCCAGCATTTTCCTCGGGACAGGTCCCCAGAGTTGGCTCTCTGGAAACACCATATATTTT. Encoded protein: CASIFLGTGPQSWLSGNTIYF.

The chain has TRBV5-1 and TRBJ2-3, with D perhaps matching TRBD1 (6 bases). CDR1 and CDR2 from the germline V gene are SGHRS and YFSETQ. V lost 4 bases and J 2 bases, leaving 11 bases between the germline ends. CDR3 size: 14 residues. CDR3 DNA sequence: TGCGCCAGCAGCCCTGGACAGATCACAGATACGCAGTATTTT. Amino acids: CASSPGQITDTQYF.

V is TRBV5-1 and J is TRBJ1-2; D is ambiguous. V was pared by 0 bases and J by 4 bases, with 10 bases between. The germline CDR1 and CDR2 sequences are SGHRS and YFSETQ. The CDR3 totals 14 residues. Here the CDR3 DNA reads TGCGCCAGCAGCTTGGAAGGCAGCGGCTATGGCTACACCTTC. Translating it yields CASSLEGSGYGYTF.

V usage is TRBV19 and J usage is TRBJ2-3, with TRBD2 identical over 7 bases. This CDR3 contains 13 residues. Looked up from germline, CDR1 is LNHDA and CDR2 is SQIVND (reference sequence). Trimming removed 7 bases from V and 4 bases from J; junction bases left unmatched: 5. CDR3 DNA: TGTGCCAGTACCCCGGCGGGGGCAGATACGCAGTATTTT. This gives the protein CASTPAGADTQYF.

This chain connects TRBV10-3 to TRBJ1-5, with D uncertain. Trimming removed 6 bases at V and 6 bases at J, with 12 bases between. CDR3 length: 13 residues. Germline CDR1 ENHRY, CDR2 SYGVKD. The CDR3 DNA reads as TGTGCCATCAGCTCAGGATTGGCTCAGCCCCAGCATTTT. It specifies CAISSGLAQPQHF.

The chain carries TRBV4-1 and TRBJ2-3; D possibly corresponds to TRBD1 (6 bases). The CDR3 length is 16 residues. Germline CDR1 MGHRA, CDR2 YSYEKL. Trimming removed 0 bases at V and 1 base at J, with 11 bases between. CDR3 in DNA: TGCGCCAGCAGCCAAGATTATAACAGGGGCACAGATACGCAGTATTTT. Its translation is CASSQDYNRGTDTQYF.

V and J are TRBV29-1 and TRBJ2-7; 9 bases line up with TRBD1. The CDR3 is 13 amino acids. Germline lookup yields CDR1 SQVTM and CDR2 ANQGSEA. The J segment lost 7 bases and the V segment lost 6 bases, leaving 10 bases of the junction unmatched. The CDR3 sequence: CSVTGTGLREQYF. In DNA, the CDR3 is TGCAGCGTCACCGGGACAGGGTTGCGAGAGCAGTACTTC.

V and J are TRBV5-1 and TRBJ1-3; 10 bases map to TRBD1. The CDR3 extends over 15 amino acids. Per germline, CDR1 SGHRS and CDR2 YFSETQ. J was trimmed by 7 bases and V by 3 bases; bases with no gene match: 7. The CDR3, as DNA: TGCGCCAGCAGCTCTTGGGACAGGGGATCGAACACCATATATTTT. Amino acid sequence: CASSSWDRGSNTIYF.

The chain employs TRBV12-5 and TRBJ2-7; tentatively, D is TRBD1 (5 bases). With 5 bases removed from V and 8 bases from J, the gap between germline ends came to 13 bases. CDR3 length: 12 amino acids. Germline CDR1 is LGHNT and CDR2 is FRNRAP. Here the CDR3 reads CASGDDRSQQYF. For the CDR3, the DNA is TGTGCTAGTGGTGACGACAGATCCCAGCAGTACTTC.

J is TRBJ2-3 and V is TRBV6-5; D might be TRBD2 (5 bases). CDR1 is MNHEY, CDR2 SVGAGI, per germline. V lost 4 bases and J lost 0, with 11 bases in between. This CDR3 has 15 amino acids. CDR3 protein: CASSSGWMSTDTQYF. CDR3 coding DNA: TGTGCCAGCAGTTCGGGATGGATGAGCACAGATACGCAGTATTTT.

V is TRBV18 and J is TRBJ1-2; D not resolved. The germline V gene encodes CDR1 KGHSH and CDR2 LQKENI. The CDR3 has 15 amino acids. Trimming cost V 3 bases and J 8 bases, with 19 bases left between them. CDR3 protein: CASSPFEGSMGGYTF. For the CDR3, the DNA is TGTGCCAGCTCACCCTTTGAGGGATCGATGGGAGGCTACACCTTC.

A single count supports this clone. The chain's CDR3 is CASSRTGWEQYF. In DNA form, the CDR3 reads TGTGCCAGCAGCCGGACAGGCTGGGAGCAGTACTTC. The rearrangement uses TRBV11-2 and TRBJ2-7; TRBD1 matches 7 bases. Germline CDR1 is SGHAT and CDR2 is FQNNGV. V shed 5 bases and J 7 bases; nucleotides not matched to a gene: 5. The CDR3 is 12 amino acids.